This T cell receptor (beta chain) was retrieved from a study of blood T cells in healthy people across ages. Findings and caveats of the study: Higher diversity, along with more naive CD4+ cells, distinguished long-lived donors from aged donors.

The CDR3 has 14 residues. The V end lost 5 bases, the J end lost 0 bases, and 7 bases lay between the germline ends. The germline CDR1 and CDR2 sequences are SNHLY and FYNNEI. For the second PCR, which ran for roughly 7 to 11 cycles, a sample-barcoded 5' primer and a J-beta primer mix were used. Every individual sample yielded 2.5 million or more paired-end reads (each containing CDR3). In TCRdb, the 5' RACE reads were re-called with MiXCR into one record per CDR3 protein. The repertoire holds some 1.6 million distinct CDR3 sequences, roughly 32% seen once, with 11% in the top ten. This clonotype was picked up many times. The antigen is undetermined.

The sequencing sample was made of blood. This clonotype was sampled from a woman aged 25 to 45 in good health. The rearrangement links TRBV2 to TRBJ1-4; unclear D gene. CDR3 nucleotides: TGTGCCAGCAGTTACAGAGCAACTAATGAAAAACTGTTTTTT. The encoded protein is CASSYRATNEKLFF.